This paragraph covers one TCR beta chain sequence. This specimen comes from a study of Ad26.COV2.S vaccination and SARS-CoV-2 variants. Sequenced by immunoSEQ multiplex PCR; TCRdb stores in-frame clones only, minus some. Here the sample spans fewer than 500,000 clones, less than 95% being singletons. Germline CDR1 and CDR2: SNHLY and FYNNEI. CDR3 length equals 11 residues. Trimming cost V 0 bases and J 6 bases, with 3 bases left between them. Treatment specified: 15 to 20 received Ad26.COV2.S at low or high dose, single or two shots; 5 received placebo; per-sample allocation not given. The samples were gathered on day 63 after the first injection of vaccine or placebo.

Sequences were derived from peripheral blood, sampled in a trial of Ad26.COV2.S vaccine versus placebo. The chain is built from TRBV2 and TRBJ2-7; D uncertain. The receptor was derived from a person aged 18 to 65 who received the Ad26.COV2.S COVID-19 vaccine or a placebo. Written as DNA, the CDR3 is TGTGCCAGCAGTGAAGCGCTCGAGCAGTACTTC. Translating it yields CASSEALEQYF.